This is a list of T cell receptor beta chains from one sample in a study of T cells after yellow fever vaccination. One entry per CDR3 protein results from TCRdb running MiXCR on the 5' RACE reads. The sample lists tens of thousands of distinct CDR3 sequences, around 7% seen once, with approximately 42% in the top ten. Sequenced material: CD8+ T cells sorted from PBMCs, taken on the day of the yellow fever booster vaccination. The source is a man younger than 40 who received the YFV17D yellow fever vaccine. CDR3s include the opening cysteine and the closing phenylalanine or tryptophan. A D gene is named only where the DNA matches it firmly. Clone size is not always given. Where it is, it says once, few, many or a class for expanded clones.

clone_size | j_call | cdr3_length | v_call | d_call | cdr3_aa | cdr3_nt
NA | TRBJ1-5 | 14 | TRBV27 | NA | CASAVGLNNQPQHF | TGTGCCAGCGCCGTTGGCCTTAACAATCAGCCCCAGCATTTT
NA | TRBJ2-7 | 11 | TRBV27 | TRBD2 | CASGRVYEQYF | TGTGCCAGCGGGAGGGTGTACGAGCAGTACTTC
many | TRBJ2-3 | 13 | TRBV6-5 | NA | CASTSGPTDTQYF | TGTGCCAGCACCTCCGGACCCACAGATACGCAGTATTTT
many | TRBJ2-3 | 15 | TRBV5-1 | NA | CASSLSQGWEDTQYF | TGCGCCAGCAGCTTGTCCCAGGGGTGGGAAGATACGCAGTATTTT
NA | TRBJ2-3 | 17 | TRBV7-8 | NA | CASSLASGAASTDTQYF | TGTGCCAGCAGCTTAGCTAGTGGGGCTGCTAGCACAGATACGCAGTATTTT
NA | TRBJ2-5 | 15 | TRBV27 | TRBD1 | CASSLGDRGRETQYF | TGTGCCAGCAGCCTCGGAGACAGGGGGCGAGAGACCCAGTACTTC
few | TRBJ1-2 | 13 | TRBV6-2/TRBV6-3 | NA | CASSSAKYYGYTF | TGTGCCAGCAGTTCAGCGAAATACTATGGCTACACCTTC
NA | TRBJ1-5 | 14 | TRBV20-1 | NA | CSVTGTNSNQPQHF | TGCAGTGTCACCGGGACAAATAGCAATCAGCCCCAGCATTTT
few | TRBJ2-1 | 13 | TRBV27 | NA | CASSLRGGNEQFF | TGTGCCAGCAGTTTACGTGGTGGAAATGAGCAGTTCTTC
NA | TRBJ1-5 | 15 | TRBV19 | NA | CASSILDYSNQPQHF | TGTGCCAGTAGTATTTTGGATTATAGCAATCAGCCCCAGCATTTT
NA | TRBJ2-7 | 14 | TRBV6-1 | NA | CASSPGLLGYEQYF | TGTGCCAGCAGTCCGGGACTCCTGGGCTACGAGCAGTACTTC
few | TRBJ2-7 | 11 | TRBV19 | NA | CASSGPYEQYF | TGTGCCAGTTCCGGACCCTACGAGCAGTACTTC
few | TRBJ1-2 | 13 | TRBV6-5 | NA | CASSYLQDYGYTF | TGTGCCAGCAGTTACCTGCAGGACTATGGCTACACCTTC
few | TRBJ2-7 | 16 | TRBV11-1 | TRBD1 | CASSEKPGQGIYEQYF | TGTGCCAGCAGCGAAAAACCGGGACAGGGGATTTACGAGCAGTACTTC
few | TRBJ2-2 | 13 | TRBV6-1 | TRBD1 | CASNRGGTGELFF | TGTGCCAGCAACAGGGGTGGCACCGGGGAGCTGTTTTTT
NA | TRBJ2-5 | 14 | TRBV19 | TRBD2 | CASTRTSSIETQYF | TGTGCCAGTACCCGGACTAGCTCGATAGAGACCCAGTACTTC
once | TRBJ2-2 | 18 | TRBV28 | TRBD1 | CASSLWAGTGGGTGELFF | TGTGCCAGCAGTTTATGGGCTGGGACAGGGGGCGGAACCGGGGAGCTGTTTTTT
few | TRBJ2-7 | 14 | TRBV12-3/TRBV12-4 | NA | CASSLQGISYEQYF | TGTGCCAGCAGCCTACAGGGTATATCCTACGAGCAGTACTTC
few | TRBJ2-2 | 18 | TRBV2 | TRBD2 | CASSEFWASGSHTGELFF | TGTGCCAGCAGTGAGTTTTGGGCTAGCGGGAGTCACACCGGGGAGCTGTTTTTT
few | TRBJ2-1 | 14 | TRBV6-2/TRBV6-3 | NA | CASQETNGYNEQFF | TGTGCCAGCCAGGAGACTAACGGCTACAATGAGCAGTTCTTC
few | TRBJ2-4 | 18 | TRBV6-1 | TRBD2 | CASSEVGTSGGWKNIQYF | TGTGCCAGCAGTGAAGTAGGGACTAGCGGAGGTTGGAAAAACATTCAGTACTTC
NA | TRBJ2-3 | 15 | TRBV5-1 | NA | CASSLAGHLTDTQYF | TGCGCCAGCAGCTTGGCGGGACACCTCACAGATACGCAGTATTTT
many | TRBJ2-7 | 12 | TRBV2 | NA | CASGVPGVEQYF | TGTGCCAGCGGCGTACCAGGGGTCGAGCAGTACTTC
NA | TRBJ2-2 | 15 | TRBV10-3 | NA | CAIQGSMGDTGELFF | TGTGCCATCCAGGGATCGATGGGGGACACCGGGGAGCTGTTTTTT
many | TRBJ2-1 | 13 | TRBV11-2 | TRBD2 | CASLRSGSDEQFF | TGTGCCAGCCTGCGGAGCGGGAGCGATGAGCAGTTCTTC
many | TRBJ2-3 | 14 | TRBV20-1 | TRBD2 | CSARIRTSEDTQYF | TGCAGTGCTAGGATCCGGACTAGCGAAGATACGCAGTATTTT
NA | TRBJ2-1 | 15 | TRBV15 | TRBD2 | CATSRVNSGKNEQFF | TGTGCCACCAGCAGAGTGAATAGCGGGAAGAATGAGCAGTTCTTC
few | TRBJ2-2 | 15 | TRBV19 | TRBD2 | CASSIPGTSPVELFF | TGTGCCAGTAGTATCCCTGGGACTAGCCCAGTGGAGCTGTTTTTT
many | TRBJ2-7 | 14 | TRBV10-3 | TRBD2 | CAISEVAGPYEQYF | TGTGCCATCAGTGAGGTAGCGGGGCCCTACGAGCAGTACTTC
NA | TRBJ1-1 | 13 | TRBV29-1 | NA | CSVEGGANTEAFF | TGCAGCGTCGAAGGTGGAGCGAACACTGAAGCTTTCTTT
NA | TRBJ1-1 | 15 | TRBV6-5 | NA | CASSYSNSGNTEAFF | TGTGCCAGCAGTTACTCCAATTCTGGGAACACTGAAGCTTTCTTT
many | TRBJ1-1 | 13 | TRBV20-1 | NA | CSAVGPRHTEAFF | TGCAGTGCTGTGGGCCCTCGGCACACTGAAGCTTTCTTT
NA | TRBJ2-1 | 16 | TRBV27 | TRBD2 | CASSLPGLAGNNEQFF | TGTGCCAGCAGTTTGCCCGGACTAGCGGGCAACAATGAGCAGTTCTTC
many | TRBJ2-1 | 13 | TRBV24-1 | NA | CATSDGTYNEQFF | TGTGCCACCAGTGACGGGACCTACAATGAGCAGTTCTTC
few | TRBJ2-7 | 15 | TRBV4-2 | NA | CASSQGVGPANEQYF | TGTGCCAGCAGCCAAGGAGTAGGACCGGCGAACGAGCAGTACTTC
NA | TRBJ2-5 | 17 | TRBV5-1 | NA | CASSIQPLGPGVETQYF | TGCGCCAGCAGCATCCAGCCACTCGGGCCTGGGGTAGAGACCCAGTACTTC
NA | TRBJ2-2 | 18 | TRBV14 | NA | CASSQDLDGGPNTGELFF | TGTGCCAGCAGCCAAGATCTAGACGGGGGGCCTAACACCGGGGAGCTGTTTTTT
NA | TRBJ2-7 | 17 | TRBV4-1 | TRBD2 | CASSQDRAGTTTYEQYF | TGCGCCAGCAGCCAAGATAGAGCAGGGACTACGACCTACGAGCAGTACTTC
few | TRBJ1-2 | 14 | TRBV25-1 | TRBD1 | CASSDWGTGLGYTF | TGTGCCAGCAGTGACTGGGGGACAGGGCTTGGCTACACCTTC
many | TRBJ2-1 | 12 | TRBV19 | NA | CASSTSGNEQFF | TGTGCCAGTAGTACCAGCGGGAATGAGCAGTTCTTC
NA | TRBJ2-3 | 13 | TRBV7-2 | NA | CASRNGGTDTQYF | TGTGCCAGCAGAAACGGAGGCACAGATACGCAGTATTTT
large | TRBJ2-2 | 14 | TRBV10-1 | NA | CASQAGGVTGELFF | TGCGCCAGTCAGGCGGGTGGGGTCACCGGGGAGCTGTTTTTT
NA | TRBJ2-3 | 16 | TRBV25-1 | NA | CASSEYFETPGDTQYF | TGTGCCAGCAGTGAATATTTTGAGACCCCGGGGGATACGCAGTATTTT
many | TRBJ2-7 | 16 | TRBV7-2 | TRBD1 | CASSLAGTGGSYEQYF | TGTGCCAGCAGCTTAGCGGGGACAGGGGGCTCCTACGAGCAGTACTTC
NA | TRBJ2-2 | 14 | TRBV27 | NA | CASSFGGPAGELFF | TGTGCCAGCAGTTTTGGAGGGCCGGCCGGGGAGCTGTTTTTT
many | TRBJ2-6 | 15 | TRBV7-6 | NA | CASSPLGAGANVLTF | TGTGCCAGCAGCCCCCTCGGGGCTGGGGCCAACGTCCTGACTTTC
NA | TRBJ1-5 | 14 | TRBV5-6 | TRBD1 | CASSQGQANQPQHF | TGTGCCAGCAGCCAGGGACAGGCAAATCAGCCCCAGCATTTT
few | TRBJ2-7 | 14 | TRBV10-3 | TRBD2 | CAIRTSGEDYEQYF | TGTGCCATCAGGACTAGCGGGGAGGACTACGAGCAGTACTTC
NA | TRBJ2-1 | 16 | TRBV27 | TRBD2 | CASSLLAGNRNNEQFF | TGTGCCAGCAGTTTGCTAGCGGGAAACCGGAACAATGAGCAGTTCTTC
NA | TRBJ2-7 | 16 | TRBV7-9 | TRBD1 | CASSHPTGAESYEQYF | TGTGCCAGCAGTCACCCTACAGGGGCTGAATCCTACGAGCAGTACTTC
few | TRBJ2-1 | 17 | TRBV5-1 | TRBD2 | CASSFLAGGLAGNEQFF | TGCGCCAGCAGCTTTTTAGCGGGAGGGTTGGCGGGCAATGAGCAGTTCTTC